This T cell receptor (beta chain) was found in a study of cytomegalovirus exposure and HLA in healthy donors. Across the study: A subsequent analysis reported that the roughly 120 validation repertoires were produced on the same platform that had also been used for the roughly 670 first-cohort repertoires.

The donors were members of the validation cohort comprising about 130 subjects, separate from the approximately 710-subject first cohort. The CDR3 sequence is 14 residues long. With 2 bases clipped from V and 3 bases from J, the junction kept 4 bases outside the gene matches. Germline CDR1 is GTSNPN and CDR2 is SVGIG (reference sequence). Sequencing used immunoSEQ multiplex PCR; TCRdb keeps in-frame clones, though not all of them. The table shows over 150,000 clones, with around 83% occurring only once. Findings and caveats of the study: It was reported that the classifier diagnosed cytomegalovirus status with high specificity and sensitivity in both the original and validation cohorts. According to a subsequent analysis, TCR clusters from the first cohort were inclined to appear together in the 110 or so validation repertoires.

Concerning this clone itself: The target antigen is unknown.

The sample consisted of PBMCs. V gene TRBV30 combines with J gene TRBJ1-5; 7 bases align to TRBD1. The TCR comes from a young woman in good health and CMV-seropositive. The CDR3 DNA is TGTGCCTGGAGTCAGGGACAGCCCAATCAGCCCCAGCATTTT. It yields the protein CAWSQGQPNQPQHF. Filled out from reference TRBV30 and TRBJ1-5, the complete variable domain reads SQTIHQWPATLVQPVGSPLSLECTVEGTSNPNLYWYRQAAGRGLQLLFYSVGIGQISSEVPQNLSASRPQDRQFILSSKKLLLSDSGFYLCAWSQGQPNQPQHFGDGTRLSIL.